These 10 T cell receptor beta chains originate from one sample sequenced in a study of cytomegalovirus exposure and HLA in healthy donors. Some clones are missing from TCRdb's copy, which holds only in-frame ones; the method was immunoSEQ multiplex PCR. The table includes about 71,000 clones, less than 95% detected once. The sequencing input was PBMCs. Receptors originate from a woman between 18 and 30 years old in good health and CMV-seronegative.

The chain couples TRBV5-8 to TRBJ2-1; D is perhaps TRBD1 (5 bases). Trimming removed 0 bases from V and 4 bases from J, with 8 bases in between. The germline V gene has CDR1 SGHTS and CDR2 YDEGEE. The CDR3 is 14 residues long. The CDR3 DNA sequence: TGTGCCAGCAGCTTGGACAGGAGTTACAATGAGCAGTTCTTC. Its translation is CASSLDRSYNEQFF.

The rearrangement uses TRBV9 and TRBJ1-4; a possible D gene is TRBD1 (6 bases). Germline lookup yields CDR1 SGDLS and CDR2 YYNGEE. This CDR3 has 16 residues. The V end was cut by 4 bases, the J end by 0 bases, with 13 bases between. The CDR3 nucleotides read TGTGCCAGCAGCCCCAGAGGACAGCCAACTAATGAAAAACTGTTTTTT. It specifies CASSPRGQPTNEKLFF. Combining the CDR3 with reference TRBV9 and TRBJ1-4 gives the whole variable domain DSGVTQTPKHLITATGQRVTLRCSPRSGDLSVYWYQQSLDQGLQFLIQYYNGEERAKGNILERFSAQQFPDLHSELNLSSLELGDSALYFCASSPRGQPTNEKLFFGSGTQLSVL.

This clone appeared once. CDR3 amino acids: CASSYQGDSYEQYF. CDR3 DNA: TGTGCCAGCAGCTACCAAGGGGACTCCTACGAGCAGTACTTC. The rearrangement joins TRBV5-4 to TRBJ2-7; D possibly corresponds to TRBD1 (5 bases). The CDR3 totals 14 residues. Germline V gene sequence: CDR1 SGHNT, CDR2 YYREEE (reference sequence). V was clipped by 3 bases and J by 0 bases, with 10 bases between them. Full variable domain (missing parts from reference TRBV5-4 and TRBJ2-7): ETGVTQSPTHLIKTRGQQVTLRCSSQSGHNTVSWYQQALGQGPQFIFQYYREEENGRGNFPPRFSGLQFPNYSSELNVNALELDDSALYLCASSYQGDSYEQYFGPGTRLTVT.

The V call is TRBV18, the J call TRBJ1-2; D gene ambiguous. Germline V gives CDR1 KGHSH, CDR2 LQKENI. This CDR3 has 16 amino acids. Trimming removed 2 bases at V and 1 base at J, with 14 bases between. Written as DNA, the CDR3 is TGTGCCAGCTCACCAGCAGGCGACCTGATTAACTATGGCTACACCTTC. This sequence encodes CASSPAGDLINYGYTF.

J is TRBJ1-1 and V is TRBV6-6; 8 bases are shared with TRBD1. Germline values: CDR1 MNHNY, CDR2 SVGAGI (reference sequence). The CDR3 sequence is 16 residues long. Trimming removed 0 bases from V and 2 bases from J; junction bases left unmatched: 5. As DNA, the CDR3 is TGTGCCAGCAGTTACTCGACGGACAGGGCTAACACTGAAGCTTTCTTT. Translated, it gives CASSYSTDRANTEAFF.

This clone was seen a single time. The rearrangement uses TRBV30 and TRBJ1-3; 8 bases map to TRBD1. Unmatched junction bases numbered 7, after V lost 0 bases and J lost 0 bases. Germline V gives CDR1 GTSNPN, CDR2 SVGIG (reference sequence). This CDR3 has 17 amino acids. The CDR3 region is CAWSVPTGGPSGNTIYF. CDR3 DNA sequence: TGTGCCTGGAGTGTACCCACAGGGGGGCCCTCTGGAAACACCATATATTTT.

This chain connects TRBV29-1 to TRBJ2-5; possibly TRBD2 for D (5 bases). The V end lost 2 bases, the J end lost 4 bases, and 8 bases lay between the germline ends. The CDR3 is made up of 12 amino acids. CDR1 is SQVTM, CDR2 ANQGSEA, per germline. This CDR3 reads CSVELLVETQYF. Written as DNA, the CDR3 is TGCAGCGTTGAATTACTAGTAGAGACCCAGTACTTC.

The rearrangement links TRBV2 to TRBJ2-6; no firm D call. With 5 bases removed from V and 2 bases from J, the gap between germline ends came to 7 bases. The CDR3 has 14 residues. Germline assignment: CDR1 SNHLY and CDR2 FYNNEI. The CDR3 spells CASSSGPGANVLTF. In nucleotides, the CDR3 is TGTGCCAGCAGTTCTGGGCCTGGGGCCAACGTCCTGACTTTC.

The rearrangement links TRBV6-4 to TRBJ2-7; 7 nucleotides agree with TRBD1. Germline-derived CDR1 and CDR2 are MRHNA and SNTAGT. The V gene end was trimmed by 8 bases and the J gene end by 1 base; junction bases not matched to a gene: 11. The CDR3 has 15 amino acids. The chain's CDR3 is CASEPGTVPSYEQYF. DNA for the CDR3: TGTGCCAGCGAGCCTGGGACAGTCCCTTCCTACGAGCAGTACTTC.

The chain couples TRBV27 to TRBJ1-2, with D perhaps matching TRBD1 (5 bases). The CDR3 has 13 amino acids. Germline assignment: CDR1 MNHEY and CDR2 SMNVEV (reference sequence). V lost 3 bases, J lost 8 bases, and 13 bases lay in between. The CDR3 is CASSLNGGDGYTF. The CDR3 nucleotides read TGTGCCAGCAGTTTGAACGGGGGGGACGGCTACACCTTC.